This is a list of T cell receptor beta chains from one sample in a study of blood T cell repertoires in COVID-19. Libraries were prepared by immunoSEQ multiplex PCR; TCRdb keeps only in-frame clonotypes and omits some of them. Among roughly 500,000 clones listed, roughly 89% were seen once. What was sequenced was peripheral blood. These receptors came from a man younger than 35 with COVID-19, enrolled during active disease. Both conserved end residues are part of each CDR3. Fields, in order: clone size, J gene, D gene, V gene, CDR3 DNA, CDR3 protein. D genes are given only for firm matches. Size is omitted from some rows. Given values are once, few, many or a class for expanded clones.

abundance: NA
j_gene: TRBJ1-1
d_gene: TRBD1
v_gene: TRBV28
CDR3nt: TGTGCCAGCAGTTTACGGACAGGTCCCGAAGCTTTCTTT
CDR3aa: CASSLRTGPEAFF

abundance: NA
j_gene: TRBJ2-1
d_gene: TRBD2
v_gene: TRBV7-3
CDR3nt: TGTGCCAGCAGCCCACCCGGGGGGGATGAGCAGTTCTTC
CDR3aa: CASSPPGGDEQFF

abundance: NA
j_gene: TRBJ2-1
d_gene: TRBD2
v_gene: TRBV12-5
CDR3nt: TGTGCTAGTGGTTTGAACATCGGGGGGTCAAGCTCCTACAATGAGCAGTTCTTC
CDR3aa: CASGLNIGGSSSYNEQFF

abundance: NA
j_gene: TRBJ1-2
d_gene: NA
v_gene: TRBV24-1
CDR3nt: TGTGCCACCAGTGATTCTAGGGGCTACACCTTC
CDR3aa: CATSDSRGYTF

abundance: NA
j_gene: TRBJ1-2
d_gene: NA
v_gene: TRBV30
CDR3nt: TGTGCCTGGAGTGGCGGCGGCCCTTTCGCCTTC
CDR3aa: CAWSGGGPFAF

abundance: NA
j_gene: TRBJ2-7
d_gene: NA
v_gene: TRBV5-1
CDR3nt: TGCGCCAGCTCAGAGACTCAAAGCTCCTACGAGCAGTACTTC
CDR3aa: CASSETQSSYEQYF

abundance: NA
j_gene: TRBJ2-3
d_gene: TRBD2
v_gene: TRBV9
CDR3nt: TGTGCCAGCAGCGTAGATTCTAGCGGGCATACAGATACGCAGTATTTT
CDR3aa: CASSVDSSGHTDTQYF

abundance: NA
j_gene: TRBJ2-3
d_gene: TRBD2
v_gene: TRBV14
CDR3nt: TGTGCCAGCAGCCAAGAACTAGCGGGATCTGATACGCAGTATTTT
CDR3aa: CASSQELAGSDTQYF

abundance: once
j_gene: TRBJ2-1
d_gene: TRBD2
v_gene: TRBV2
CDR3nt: TGTGCCAGCAGGGGAGGACTAGCGGACACCTACAATGAGCAGTTCTTC
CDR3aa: CASRGGLADTYNEQFF

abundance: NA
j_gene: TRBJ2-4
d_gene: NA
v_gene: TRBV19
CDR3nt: TGTGCCAGTAGTAAACAGGGTTCCAAAAACATTCAGTACTTC
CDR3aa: CASSKQGSKNIQYF

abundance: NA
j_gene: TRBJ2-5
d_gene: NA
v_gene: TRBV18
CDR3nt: TGTGCCAGCTCATCCTTACTAGGCCAAGAGACCCAGTACTTC
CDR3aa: CASSSLLGQETQYF

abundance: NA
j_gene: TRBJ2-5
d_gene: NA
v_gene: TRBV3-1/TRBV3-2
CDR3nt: TGTGCCAGCAGCGATCATAGATTTCGAGAGACCCAGTACTTC
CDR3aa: CASSDHRFRETQYF

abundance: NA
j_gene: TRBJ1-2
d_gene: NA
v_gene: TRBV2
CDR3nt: TGTGCCAGCAGTGAAGCGGGGGGTCTGGGCTATGGCTACACCTTC
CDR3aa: CASSEAGGLGYGYTF

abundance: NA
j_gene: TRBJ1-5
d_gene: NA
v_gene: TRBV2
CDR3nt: TGTGCCAGCAGTGTACGGGAGAGTAGCAATCAGCCCCAGCATTTT
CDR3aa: CASSVRESSNQPQHF

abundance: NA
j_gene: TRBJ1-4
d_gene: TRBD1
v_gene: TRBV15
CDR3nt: TGTGCCACCAGCAGAGATACAGGGGGCGGCGGAACTAATGAAAAACTGTTTTTT
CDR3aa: CATSRDTGGGGTNEKLFF

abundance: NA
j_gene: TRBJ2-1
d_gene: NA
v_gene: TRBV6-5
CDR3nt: TGTGCCAGCAGCTCCCCCCTTGAGCAGTTCTTC
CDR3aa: CASSSPLEQFF

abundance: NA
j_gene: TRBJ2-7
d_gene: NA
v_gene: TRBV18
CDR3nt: TGTGCCAGCTCACCGGACGGGGGATACGAGCAGTACTTC
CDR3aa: CASSPDGGYEQYF

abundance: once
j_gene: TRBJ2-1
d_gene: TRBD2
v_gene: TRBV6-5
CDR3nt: TGTGCCAGCCGGAGCGGGAGGTACTCCTACAATGAGCAGTTCTTC
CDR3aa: CASRSGRYSYNEQFF